Listed here are 13 T cell receptor beta chains from one sample, sequenced in a study of blood T cell repertoires in COVID-19. Generated by immunoSEQ multiplex PCR, the TCRdb table keeps only in-frame clones and is missing some. The sample carries roughly 240,000 clones, approximately 84% recorded once. Sequencing used peripheral blood. The source is a woman older than 75 with acute or convalescent COVID-19.

The gene calls are TRBV30 and TRBJ1-6; 9 bases are a match to TRBD1. Germline V gene lookup returns CDR1 GTSNPN and CDR2 SVGIG (reference sequence). This CDR3 region has 15 residues. V lost 0 bases, J lost 6 bases, and 3 bases stayed unmatched. The CDR3 bases are TGTGCCTGGAGTGTAGCGGGACAGGGTAATTCACCCCTCCACTTT. Amino acid sequence: CAWSVAGQGNSPLHF.

The J gene is TRBJ2-5, the V gene TRBV29-1, with TRBD1 identical over 9 bases. V lost 6 bases to trimming and J lost 5 bases; unmatched junction nucleotides: 7. The CDR3 covers 13 residues. Germline loops: CDR1 SQVTM, CDR2 ANQGSEA. The chain's CDR3 is CSVEQGAGETQYF. Here the CDR3 DNA reads TGCAGCGTAGAACAGGGGGCAGGGGAGACCCAGTACTTC.

This clone has just a few counts. V and J are TRBV18 and TRBJ1-3; D gene ambiguous. The CDR3 is 16 residues long. Per the germline V gene, CDR1 is KGHSH and CDR2 is LQKENI. The V end lost 3 bases, the J end lost 0 bases, and 12 bases lay between the germline ends. CDR3 nucleotides: TGTGCCAGCTCACCTACTAGGACCACCTCTGGAAACACCATATATTTT. It is translated as CASSPTRTTSGNTIYF.

The genes are TRBV7-2 and TRBJ2-7; TRBD1 is a possible D gene (5 bases). Germline CDR1 SGHTA, CDR2 FQGNSA. V was cut by 0 bases and J by 2 bases, with 11 bases left in between. There are 15 residues in the CDR3. The CDR3 region is CASSLAPDTTYEQYF. The CDR3 nucleotides are TGTGCCAGCAGCTTAGCCCCGGACACCACCTACGAGCAGTACTTC.

The chain couples TRBV11-3 to TRBJ2-1, with TRBD2 matching 10 bases. Germline V CDR1 and CDR2: SGHNT, YENEEA. The CDR3 covers 16 residues. V dropped 0 bases and J dropped 4; count of bases not matched to a gene: 3. CDR3 DNA sequence: TGTGCCAGCAGCTTAGATTCACTAGCGGGATACAATGAGCAGTTCTTC. Translation gives CASSLDSLAGYNEQFF.

This chain links TRBV5-8 with TRBJ2-5, with 8 bases identical to TRBD2. J lost 9 bases, V lost 9 bases, and 19 bases had no gene match. The CDR3 is 15 amino acids. Germline CDR1 is SGHTS and CDR2 is YDEGEE. CDR3 loop: CAIPQTPSGSLAQYF. The CDR3 nucleotides are TGTGCCATACCCCAAACCCCCAGCGGGAGCCTCGCCCAGTACTTC.

This chain uses TRBV5-8 with TRBJ1-5; no reliable D call. The CDR3 has 15 amino acids. Looked up from germline, CDR1 is SGHTS and CDR2 is YDEGEE. V was trimmed by 2 bases and J by 1 base, leaving 10 bases between them. The CDR3 spells CASSLAPRSNQPQHF. CDR3 bases: TGTGCCAGCAGCTTAGCCCCTCGGAGCAATCAGCCCCAGCATTTT.

This clone was detected only a few times. The CDR3 sequence is CASTPQAISYEQYF. Written as DNA, the CDR3 is TGTGCCAGCACCCCTCAAGCTATCTCCTACGAGCAGTACTTC. The chain links TRBV7-2 to TRBJ2-7; D is undetermined. The ends were cut back, 7 bases at V and 0 bases at J, with 13 bases in the middle. Germline V gene data show CDR1 as SGHTA and CDR2 as FQGNSA. This CDR3 is 14 amino acids long.

The CDR3 DNA is TGTGCCAGCACCCTTAGCGGGGGGACTTACAATGAGCAGTTCTTC. Protein sequence: CASTLSGGTYNEQFF. The gene calls are TRBV7-2 and TRBJ2-1, with TRBD2 matching 10 bases. Germline V gene data show CDR1 as SGHTA and CDR2 as FQGNSA. The junction had 7 bases not matched to a gene; V was cut back by 7 bases and J by 4 bases. There are 15 residues in the CDR3.

This clone was seen a handful of times. A much larger clonotype is one base distant, so this may be a read error. Other DNA variants within this sample encode the same CDR3. The rearrangement joins TRBV9 to TRBJ2-1, with 7 bases that match TRBD2. Germline V gene data show CDR1 as SGDLS and CDR2 as YYNGEE. This CDR3 comprises 17 residues. The CDR3 is CARSVGGWSGYYNEQFF. The CDR3 DNA follows: TGTGCCCGCAGCGTGGGGGGGTGGAGCGGCTATTACAATGAGCAGTTCTTC. The variable domain in full, completed from reference TRBV9 and TRBJ2-1, reads DSGVTQTPKHLITATGQRVTLRCSPRSGDLSVYWYQQSLDQGLQFLIQYYNGEERAKGNILERFSAQQFPDLHSELNLSSLELGDSALYFCARSVGGWSGYYNEQFFGPGTRLTVL.

The V gene is TRBV5-1, the J gene TRBJ1-1; TRBD1 agrees at 9 bases. Germline values: CDR1 SGHRS, CDR2 YFSETQ. Trimming took 5 bases from V and 8 from J; bases not matched to a gene: 4. The CDR3 sequence is 12 residues long. CDR3 residues: CASRTGGGEAFF. DNA of the CDR3: TGCGCCAGCAGAACAGGGGGCGGAGAAGCTTTCTTT.

This sequence joins TRBV24-1 and TRBJ2-5, with TRBD1 matching 8 bases. Trimming cost V 2 bases and J 4 bases; bases outside gene matches: 5. This CDR3 is 15 amino acids long. Germline V gives CDR1 KGHDR, CDR2 SFDVKD. CDR3 nucleotide sequence: TGTGCCACCAGTGATTCTCAGGGGGCCGGAGAGACCCAGTACTTC. Amino acids: CATSDSQGAGETQYF.

The chain combines TRBV18 with TRBJ1-1; unclear D gene. This CDR3 comprises 17 residues. V was pared by 3 bases and J by 4 bases, with 21 bases between. Germline V gene lookup returns CDR1 KGHSH and CDR2 LQKENI. The chain's CDR3 is CASSPRSGSDRSTEAFF. In nucleotides, the CDR3 is TGTGCCAGCTCACCGAGGAGTGGGTCGGATCGGAGCACTGAAGCTTTCTTT.